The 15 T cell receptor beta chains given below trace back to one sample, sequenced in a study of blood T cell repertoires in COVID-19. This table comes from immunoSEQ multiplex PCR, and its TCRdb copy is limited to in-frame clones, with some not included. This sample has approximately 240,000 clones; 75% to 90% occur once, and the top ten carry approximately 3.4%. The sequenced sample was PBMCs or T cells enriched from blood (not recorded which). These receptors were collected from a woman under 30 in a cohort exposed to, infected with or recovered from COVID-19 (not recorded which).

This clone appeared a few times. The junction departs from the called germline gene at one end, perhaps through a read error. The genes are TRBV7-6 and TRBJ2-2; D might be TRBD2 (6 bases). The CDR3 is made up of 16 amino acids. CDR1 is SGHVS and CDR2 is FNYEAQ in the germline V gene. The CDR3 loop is CASSLGPGGNAGELFF. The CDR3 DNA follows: TGTGCCAGCAGCTTAGGCCCTGGAGGGAACGCCGGGGAGCTGTTTTTT.

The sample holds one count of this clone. CDR3 nucleotides: TGTGCCAGCAGCTTGAGCGCTAGCGGGGGGCTCAATGAGCAGTTCTTC. It specifies CASSLSASGGLNEQFF. The chain joins TRBV5-4 to TRBJ2-1; TRBD2 aligns across 11 bases. The V gene's germline CDR1 is SGHNT and CDR2 YYREEE (reference sequence). V shed 1 base and J 6 bases; nucleotides not matched to a gene: 6. The CDR3 is made up of 16 amino acids.

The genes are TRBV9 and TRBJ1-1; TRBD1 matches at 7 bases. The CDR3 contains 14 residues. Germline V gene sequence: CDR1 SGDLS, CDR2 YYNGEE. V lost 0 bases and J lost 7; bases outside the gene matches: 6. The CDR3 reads CASSVEPGQFEAFF. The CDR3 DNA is TGTGCCAGCAGCGTAGAACCGGGACAGTTTGAAGCTTTCTTT.

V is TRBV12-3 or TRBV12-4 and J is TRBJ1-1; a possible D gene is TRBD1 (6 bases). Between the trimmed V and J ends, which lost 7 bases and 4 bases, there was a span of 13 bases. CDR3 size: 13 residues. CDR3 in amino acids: CASTSRGFTEAFF. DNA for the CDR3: TGTGCCAGCACCTCCAGGGGTTTCACTGAAGCTTTCTTT.

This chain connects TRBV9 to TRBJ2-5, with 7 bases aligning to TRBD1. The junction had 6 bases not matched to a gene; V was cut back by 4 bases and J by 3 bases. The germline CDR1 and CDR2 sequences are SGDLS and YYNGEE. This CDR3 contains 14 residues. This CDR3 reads CASSPRQGKETQYF. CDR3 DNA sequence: TGTGCCAGCAGCCCCCGACAGGGAAAAGAGACCCAGTACTTC.

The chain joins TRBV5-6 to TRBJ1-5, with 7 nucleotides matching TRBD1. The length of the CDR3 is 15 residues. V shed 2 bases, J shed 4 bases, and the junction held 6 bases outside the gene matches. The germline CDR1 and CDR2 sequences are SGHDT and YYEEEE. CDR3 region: CASSFSEQGNQPQHF. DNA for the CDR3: TGTGCCAGCAGCTTCTCCGAACAGGGGAATCAGCCCCAGCATTTT.

This chain's CDR3 is CASSPSSEYEQYF. As DNA, the CDR3 is TGTGCCAGCAGCCCCAGTAGCGAGTACGAGCAGTACTTC. This chain joins TRBV12-3 or TRBV12-4 and TRBJ2-7, with D perhaps TRBD2 (5 bases). V gave up 6 bases and J gave up 4 bases, with 13 bases separating them. This CDR3 is 13 amino acids long.

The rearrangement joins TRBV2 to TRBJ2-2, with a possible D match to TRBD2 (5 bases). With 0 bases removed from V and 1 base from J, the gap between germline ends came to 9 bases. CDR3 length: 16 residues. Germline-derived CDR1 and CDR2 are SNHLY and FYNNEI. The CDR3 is CASSEAEAENTGELFF. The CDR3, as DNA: TGTGCCAGCAGTGAAGCGGAGGCAGAGAACACCGGGGAGCTGTTTTTT.

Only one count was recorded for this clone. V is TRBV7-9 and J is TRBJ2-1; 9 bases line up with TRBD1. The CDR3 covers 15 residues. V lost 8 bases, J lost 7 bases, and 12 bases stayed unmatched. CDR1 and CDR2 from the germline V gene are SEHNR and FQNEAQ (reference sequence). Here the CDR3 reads CASVVSGTGLNEQFF. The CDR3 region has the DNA TGTGCCAGCGTCGTTTCGGGGACAGGGCTGAATGAGCAGTTCTTC.

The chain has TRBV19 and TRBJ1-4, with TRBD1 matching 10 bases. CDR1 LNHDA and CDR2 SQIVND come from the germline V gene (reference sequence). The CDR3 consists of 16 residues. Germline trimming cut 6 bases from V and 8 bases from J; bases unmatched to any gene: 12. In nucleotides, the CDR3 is TGTGCCAGTAGCTTTGGGAGACAGGGGGCAAGGGAAAAACTGTTTTTT. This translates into CASSFGRQGAREKLFF.

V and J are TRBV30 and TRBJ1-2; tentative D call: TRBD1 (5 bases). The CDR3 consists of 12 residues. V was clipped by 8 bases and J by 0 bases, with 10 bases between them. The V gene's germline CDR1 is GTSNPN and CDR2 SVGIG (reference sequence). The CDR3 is CAGGGANYGYTF. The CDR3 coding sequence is TGTGCCGGGGGGGGAGCTAACTATGGCTACACCTTC.

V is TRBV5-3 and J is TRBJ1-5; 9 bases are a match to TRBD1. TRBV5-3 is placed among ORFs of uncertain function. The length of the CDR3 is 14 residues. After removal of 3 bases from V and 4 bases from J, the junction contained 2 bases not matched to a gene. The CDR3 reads CARSWTGENQPQHF. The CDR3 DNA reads TGTGCCAGAAGCTGGACAGGGGAAAATCAGCCCCAGCATTTT.

The CDR3 DNA reads TGCGCCAGCAGCCCCGCCGGTGACTCTGGAAACACCATATATTTT. Protein product: CASSPAGDSGNTIYF. The J gene is TRBJ1-3, the V gene TRBV5-1; no definite D call. In germline, CDR1 is SGHRS, CDR2 YFSETQ. The CDR3 totals 15 residues. V was pared by 4 bases and J by 0 bases, with 11 bases between.

This CDR3 reads CASTGTGRGPEAFF. For the CDR3, the DNA is TGTGCCAGCACAGGGACGGGCAGGGGGCCTGAAGCTTTCTTT. The genes are TRBV25-1 and TRBJ1-1; 8 positions agree with TRBD1. Trimming took 7 bases from V and 6 from J; bases not matched to a gene: 10. Germline CDR1 is MGHDK and CDR2 is SYGVNS. The CDR3 is made up of 14 amino acids.

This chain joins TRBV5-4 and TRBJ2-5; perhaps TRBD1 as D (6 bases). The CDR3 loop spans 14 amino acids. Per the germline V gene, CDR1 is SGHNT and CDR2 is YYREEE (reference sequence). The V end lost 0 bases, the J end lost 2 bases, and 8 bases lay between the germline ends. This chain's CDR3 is CASSLDRVQETQYF. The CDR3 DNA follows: TGTGCCAGCAGCTTGGACAGGGTACAAGAGACCCAGTACTTC.